This T cell receptor (beta chain) originates from a study of shared clonotypes between healthy human individuals. Study context: CD8 memory received one plate per donor, CD8 naive two, CD4 memory three and CD4 naive three. Regarding the study as a whole: Among non-shared clonotypes, generation probabilities were lower than among those shared by all four donors.

This clone showed up just a few times. Its antigen is as yet unknown. Clones were read by immunoSEQ multiplex PCR, and TCRdb kept only the in-frame ones, dropping some. The table shows approximately 320,000 clones, with around two thirds occurring only once. Trimming removed 3 bases at V and 7 bases at J, with 23 bases between. The germline V gene has CDR1 SGHNT and CDR2 YYREEE (reference sequence). CDR3 size: 16 residues. The receptor was derived from a man aged 25 to 40 in good health. The gene calls are TRBV5-4 and TRBJ2-7, with D tentatively TRBD1 or TRBD2 (7 bases each). Sequenced sample: memory CD4+ T cells sorted from blood. Subset noted: CD45RA-negative fraction. CDR3 nucleotide sequence: TGTGCCAGCAGCTGGGGTGGGAGGGGGCGTACCGAAGAGCAGTACTTC. Translation: CASSWGGRGRTEEQYF.